One and the same sample provided the 15 T cell receptor beta chains below, sequenced in a study of a mutant IDH1 vaccine in newly diagnosed glioma. Specified time point: baseline, week 1 (first vaccination visit). Described treatment: pre-vaccination baseline after standard-of-care therapy. The repertoire was sequenced with immunoSEQ multiplex PCR; TCRdb's copy has only in-frame clones and lacks some. The sample has tens of thousands of clones, roughly four fifths seen once. Material: PBMCs, obtained from a glioma patient treated with radiotherapy, temozolomide or both. The receptors were sampled from a middle-aged man with glioma. Some clones in this sample may be carry-over from other donors' samples.

The V call is TRBV29-1, the J call TRBJ1-1, with D unresolved. The CDR3 runs 10 residues. Per the germline V gene, CDR1 is SQVTM and CDR2 is ANQGSEA. V dropped 7 bases and J dropped 6 bases, with 9 bases sitting between them. DNA for the CDR3: TGCAGCGCCGCTCTGTCTGAAGCTTTCTTT. Encoded protein: CSAALSEAFF.

This clone was counted only a few times. The chain links TRBV29-1 to TRBJ1-2; D remains ambiguous. The CDR3 has 13 residues. The V end was cut by 4 bases, the J end by 7 bases, with 16 bases between. Germline CDR1 reads SQVTM; CDR2 reads ANQGSEA. The CDR3 DNA is TGCAGCGTTGCGGACTTCATGCCGAGTGGCTACACCTTC. Translating it yields CSVADFMPSGYTF.

The chain carries TRBV2 and TRBJ2-2; D not resolved. This CDR3 contains 13 residues. Trimming took 6 bases from V and 6 from J, leaving 11 bases between them. Germline lookup yields CDR1 SNHLY and CDR2 FYNNEI. The CDR3, as DNA: TGTGCCAGCAGGGATCCCCGGGCCGGGGAGCTGTTTTTT. This sequence encodes CASRDPRAGELFF.

This clone was seen a handful of times. The chain recombines TRBV13 with TRBJ1-3; D not certain. There are 15 residues in the CDR3. Germline CDR1 and CDR2: PRHDT and FYEKMQ (reference sequence). V was trimmed by 4 bases and J by 5 bases, leaving 15 bases between them. The CDR3 nucleotides are TGTGCCAGCAGCTCCCTCGGGATTCGTAGAAACACCATATATTTT. It specifies CASSSLGIRRNTIYF.

This chain's CDR3 is CASSGGPGANVLTF. CDR3 bases: TGTGCCAGCAGTGGGGGACCCGGGGCCAACGTCCTGACTTTC. This chain uses TRBV6-1 with TRBJ2-6; D tentatively fits TRBD1 or TRBD2 (5 bases each). There are 14 residues in the CDR3. Between the trimmed V and J ends, which lost 4 bases and 4 bases, there was a span of 8 bases. The germline CDR1 and CDR2 sequences are MNHNS and SASEGT.

The genes are TRBV2 and TRBJ2-7; possible D gene TRBD2, 5 bases. Between the trimmed V and J ends, which lost 6 bases and 2 bases, there was a span of 8 bases. Germline CDR1 reads SNHLY; CDR2 reads FYNNEI. This CDR3 spans 12 amino acids. CDR3 sequence reads: CASRLEAYEQYF. CDR3 nucleotides: TGTGCCAGCAGACTAGAGGCCTACGAGCAGTACTTC.

This clone was detected only a few times. The chain combines TRBV5-1 with TRBJ1-2; 8 bases fit TRBD1. The V gene's germline CDR1 is SGHRS and CDR2 YFSETQ. With 4 bases clipped from V and 8 bases from J, the junction kept 10 bases outside the gene matches. This CDR3 contains 14 residues. The CDR3: CASSPGQAGGGYTF. In DNA, the CDR3 is TGCGCCAGCAGCCCGGGACAGGCCGGGGGAGGCTACACCTTC.

The chain uses TRBV2 and TRBJ1-1, with D unclear. V lost 6 bases to trimming and J lost 0 bases, with 8 bases between them. The CDR3 loop spans 13 amino acids. The germline V gene encodes CDR1 SNHLY and CDR2 FYNNEI. As DNA, the CDR3 is TGTGCCAGCAGGCTAGTAATGAACACTGAAGCTTTCTTT. It codes for CASRLVMNTEAFF.

This clone was counted a few times. CDR3 DNA sequence: TGTGCCAGCAGAGCTGTTTATGGCTACACCTTC. Translation gives CASRAVYGYTF. The chain joins TRBV6-5 to TRBJ1-2; no reliable D call. The V gene's germline CDR1 is MNHEY and CDR2 SVGAGI. This CDR3 region has 11 residues. Trimming left V 6 bases short and J 5 bases short, with 7 bases between.

The gene calls are TRBV6-5 and TRBJ1-2; D possibly corresponds to TRBD1 (5 bases). CDR3 length: 16 residues. Between the trimmed V and J ends, which lost 2 bases and 2 bases, there was a span of 15 bases. CDR1 and CDR2 from the germline V gene are MNHEY and SVGAGI. The CDR3 protein is CASSYHPPTENYGYTF. The CDR3 DNA follows: TGTGCCAGCAGTTACCATCCACCGACAGAAAACTATGGCTACACCTTC.

The table lists this clone with a count of one. The CDR3 region is CASSRDSTYEQYF. The DNA for the CDR3 is TGTGCCAGCAGCAGGGACAGTACCTACGAGCAGTACTTC. The V and J genes are TRBV5-4 and TRBJ2-7; 7 positions match TRBD1. V shed 4 bases and J 2 bases; nucleotides not matched to a gene: 3. Germline CDR1 is SGHNT and CDR2 is YYREEE (reference sequence). This CDR3 has 13 amino acids.

The J gene is TRBJ2-2, the V gene TRBV7-9; D is ambiguous. This CDR3 spans 15 amino acids. The ends were cut back, 2 bases at V and 2 bases at J, with 9 bases in the middle. Looked up from germline, CDR1 is SEHNR and CDR2 is FQNEAQ (reference sequence). The CDR3 DNA is TGTGCCAGCAGCTTAAACCCACCCAACACCGGGGAGCTGTTTTTT. It translates to CASSLNPPNTGELFF.

This clone was seen a handful of times. The chain couples TRBV5-4 to TRBJ1-1, with D possibly TRBD1 on 5 matching bases. Per germline, CDR1 SGHNT and CDR2 YYREEE (reference sequence). Trimming took 6 bases from V and 0 from J, leaving 18 bases between them. The CDR3 is 16 residues long. This chain's CDR3 is CASTPWSGRLNTEAFF. The CDR3 coding sequence is TGTGCCAGCACCCCCTGGTCGGGGCGGCTGAACACTGAAGCTTTCTTT.

The rearrangement uses TRBV12-5 and TRBJ2-1, with TRBD2 as a possible D gene (7 bases). The ends were cut back, 1 base at V and 2 bases at J, with 18 bases in the middle. This CDR3 contains 18 residues. The germline V gene has CDR1 LGHNT and CDR2 FRNRAP. In DNA form, the CDR3 reads TGTGCTAGTGGTTTGGGCCCTATGGGGGGGGGCCCCTACAATGAGCAGTTCTTC. Encoded protein: CASGLGPMGGGPYNEQFF.

The chain joins TRBV6-6 to TRBJ2-1; TRBD2 agrees at 11 bases. From germline, CDR1 is MNHNY and CDR2 SVGAGI (reference sequence). The CDR3 consists of 16 residues. The junction had 6 bases not matched to a gene; V was cut back by 0 bases and J by 8 bases. This CDR3 is CASSYSSSSGGYEQFF. The CDR3 region has the DNA TGTGCCAGCAGTTACTCGTCGTCTAGCGGGGGGTATGAGCAGTTCTTC.